The clone carrying this T cell receptor beta chain was detected only a few times. These data originate in a study of regulatory T cells in long-lasting Graves disease. Documented time point: newly diagnosed GD, antithyroid drugs for less than 3 months. Researchers made the TCR library from RNA that was extracted from PBMCs. Staff drew about 8.9 milliliters of peripheral blood into EDTA tubes. Relying on iRepertoire HTBI primers and Arm-PCR of CDR3 regions, the team built TCR beta libraries. TCRdb redid the calling of the multiplex PCR reads with MiXCR, one entry per CDR3 protein. The sample includes just over 600,000 distinct CDR3 sequences, roughly 15% of them seen just once. These sequences were also reported in another study, on T cells in Graves' hyperthyroidism and ophthalmopathy.

The sample in question was peripheral blood mononuclear cells (PBMCs), obtained at new diagnosis, from a patient treated with antithyroid drugs. This TCR was recovered from a woman between 25 and 40 years old with Graves disease.

Written as DNA, the CDR3 is TGTGCCAGTAGTATCTCCAGGGGTGATGGCTACACCTTC. Its translation: CASSISRGDGYTF. The chain recombines TRBV19 with TRBJ1-2, with D maybe TRBD1 (6 bases). The germline CDR1 and CDR2 sequences are LNHDA and SQIVND (reference sequence). The CDR3 has 13 residues. V was cut by 3 bases and J by 6 bases, with 11 bases left in between. Complete variable domain (other parts from reference TRBV19 and TRBJ1-2): DGGITQSPKYLFRKEGQNVTLSCEQNLNHDAMYWYRQDPGQGLRLIYYSQIVNDFQKGDIAEGYSVSREKKESFPLTVTSAQKNPTAFYLCASSISRGDGYTFGSGTRLTVV.